Sequencing of this T cell receptor (beta chain) was carried out in a study of cytomegalovirus exposure and HLA in healthy donors (TCRdb year 2017). In terms of the full investigation: In an earlier analysis of some 550 of the donors, about 260 Gb of sequence data and 90 million to 120 million unique TCR beta sequences from about 190 million T cells were reported. Typing coverage varied by locus: about 629-630 donors for A, B, C, DRB1 and DQB1; roughly 500 for DQA1; some 610 for DPA1; under 490 for DPB1. Rather than using new phenotypic data, the later analysis identified candidate immune exposures from TCR beta sequences and from how often those sequences occurred across donors. In a later analysis, previously published TCR beta repertoires from 600 to 850 donors were re-analyzed and high-resolution HLA genotyping was added so that TCR occurrence patterns could be studied. Among about 400 genotyped donors of the cohort, an average of approximately 240,000 unique TCR beta nucleotide sequences was sequenced per donor, of which about 19% were non-productive. Both class I and class II loci were covered by HLA typing, at four-digit resolution. Donor age, sex, ethnicity and CMV serostatus were compiled alongside the repertoire data. To predict cytomegalovirus infection status, the study combined high-throughput TCR immunosequencing, statistical association of individual TCRs with disease status, and machine learning. Every discovery cohort repertoire had been produced on one sequencing platform. Besides the first cohort of roughly 660 subjects, a separate validation cohort made up of over 95 different subjects was used. Because of strong linkage in the cohort, roughly five DR-DQ haplotypes were treated as single units for association and clustering. An earlier analysis of around 540 of the donors applied high-throughput TCR beta sequencing to assess whether each TCR beta V gene segment acted as functional or pseudogenic. The study aimed to test whether cataloging public T cell receptors could reveal signatures of past pathogen exposure. The study used immunosequencing to profile the T cell repertoires of more than 650 subjects and linked those repertoires to cytomegalovirus serostatus. Roughly 290 gigabases of sequencing data and 75 million to 85 million unique TCR sequences made up an early release that covered approximately 650 HLA-typed donors. The genetic ancestry cluster associated with self-reported Caucasian donors included about four fifths of the roughly 400 genotyped donors. In a later genetic analysis, genome-wide SNP genotypes for about 55% of the roughly 700 donors were used, and that subset was treated as a discovery cohort. Study-level results and caveats: In a later genetic analysis, a missense DCLRE1C variant was associated with V-gene and J-gene trimming of TCR beta chains, and the association was replicated in an independent cohort. When HLA alleles, especially DR and DQ, strongly co-occurred, TCR associations were difficult to assign to individual alleles. In vitro tests confirmed that a few of the cytomegalovirus-associated TCR beta chains recognize cytomegalovirus antigens. A cluster of highly shared sequence variants was judged likely to be a technical artifact of the sequencing pipeline. The only immune exposure information available for the cohort was CMV serostatus. Cytomegalovirus status was reported to be diagnosed by the classifier with high specificity and sensitivity in both the original and validation cohorts. In a later analysis, HLA-associated TCR beta chains showed more clonal expansion and lower generation probabilities than non-associated chains that were equally common. Because counts were too low, roughly 18 rarely observed V segments, including chromosome 9 orphons, were left out of the earlier analysis of about 500 of the donors. Because HLA typing was missing for some donors at each locus, association tests included only the typed subset. The authors suggested that the approach could potentially be extended to other disease states and immunological phenotypes. Most CMV-associated TCR beta chains appeared to be HLA-restricted in a later analysis, and the HLA associations seemed to be driven largely by CMV exposure. Correlated functional status among segregating V segments might be attributable to linkage disequilibrium, but an unknown experimental factor could not be ruled out. A later analysis associated about 17,000 TCR beta sequences with specific HLA alleles at a false discovery rate of 0.05. A later genetic analysis reported fewer N-insertions in productive TCRs among donors in an Asian-associated ancestry cluster than the roughly 700-donor mean. In a later analysis, TCR association rates were found to vary across HLA loci, with the most associated TCRs seen for DRB1 alleles and the fewest for HLA-C alleles. In this cohort, only TCR beta chains were sequenced, and detectable features were limited by the absence of alpha or paired-chain data. Most TCR sequences were seen in very few donors, while some public TCRs were found in many individuals. A further reported finding was that TCR beta sequences accurately predicted the HLA-A and HLA-B alleles for most subjects in the first cohort. An earlier analysis of approximately 540 of the donors showed that most TCR beta V segments appeared in productive rearrangements either about 87% or about 30% of the time, which broadly matched IMGT annotations. A total of 150 to 200 TCR beta chains were listed by the study as associated with cytomegalovirus. Sequencing depth was assumed to be roughly uniform across donors in the presence/absence analyses, though that assumption may not hold. According to a later analysis, parvovirus B19, influenza, CMV and Epstein-Barr virus appeared linked to several top co-occurrence clusters.

Libraries were made using the immunoSEQ multiplex PCR assay. The multiplex PCR relied on a mix of 60 forward primers for TCR Vbeta segments and 13 reverse primers for TCR Jbeta segments. Amplification of the CDR3 region of rearranged TCR beta genes was performed with a multiplex PCR assay on genomic DNA. Amplified TCR beta libraries were sequenced as 87-base-pair reads on the Illumina HiSeq System. Per the original workflow: A later analysis tallied around 82 million unique TCR beta chains across the 666 repertoires, and approximately 12 million of those chains were shared by two or more donors. A nearest-neighbor algorithm error-corrected the raw reads and collapsed the reads into unique sequences, merging closely related sequences to remove PCR and sequencing errors. To assign V, D and J gene segments, CDR3 sequences were aligned to IMGT reference sequences. For a sequence to be retained, a match of at least six nucleotides was required to both a V gene segment and a J gene segment. Rearrangements were classified as productive when the CDR3 lacked stop codons and remained in frame with V and J, and all other rearrangements were classified as non-productive. CDR3 was defined by IMGT convention, running from the second conserved V-encoded cysteine to the conserved J-encoded phenylalanine. In an earlier analysis of around 600 of the donors, sequences lacking an unambiguous match to a single V gene segment were excluded. An earlier analysis of several hundred of the donors classified V segments as functional when productive rearrangements were above 56.7% and as segregating when the standard deviation between donors was above 5%. To diagnose cytomegalovirus status from the catalog of TCR beta chain sequences, a statistical classification framework was built. In a later analysis, V and J genes were assigned by comparing TCR nucleotide sequences against IMGT/GENE-DB human TR gene sequences. A later analysis assigned CDR3 sequences and most-parsimonious VDJ recombination scenarios with the TCRdist pipeline. In a later analysis, each TCR beta chain was defined by its CDR3 amino acid sequence together with its V-gene family, and reads without a unique V-gene family were excluded. In a later analysis, 450 to 600 highly shared, low-generation-probability nucleotide sequences were removed to address suspected cross-contamination and a sequencing artifact. A later analysis calculated a clonal expansion index for each public chain from normalized within-repertoire ranks of inferred template counts. Generation probabilities in a later analysis came from a VDJ recombination model fitted to out-of-frame rearrangements, and those results were checked against IGoR. Hypergeometric tests were used in a later analysis to score TCR-TCR, TCR-HLA and TCR-CMV co-occurrence, with a repertoire-size bias correction applied to the TCR pairs. In a later analysis, false discovery rates were estimated by permuting HLA or CMV assignments 20 times. In a later analysis, co-occurring TCRs were grouped using DBSCAN, and TCRdist sequence similarity was added for clustering within HLA-allele-positive subsets. For co-occurrence clustering, repertoires with fewer than 30,000 or more than 120,000 public chains were excluded, along with four or five repertoires with anomalous nucleotide sharing. Held by TCRdb, this immuneACCESS table contains in-frame sequences only and omits some clones. Under half of the omission traces to an unresolved V gene where checked; the cause of the rest is unknown. Clone size and V and J calls were adopted from that table, with D and trimming inferred from the DNA. The sample records 150,000 to 200,000 clones, approximately 84% of which are singletons. The leading ten clones occupy around 7% of the sample.

This clone appeared a few times. Its binding antigen is unknown. Base qualities are missing; no much larger clone stands one base away. The cohort consisted of 650 to 700 healthy bone marrow donors. All cohort members were sampled while nominally healthy, although unrecorded immune exposures were likely present. The donor was CMV seropositive and was included in the group of almost 300 seropositive cohort members. A peripheral blood sample was provided by each donor, and peripheral blood mononuclear cells were used for TCR beta sequencing. The Qiagen DNeasy Blood Extraction Kit was used to extract genomic DNA from the blood cell samples. Specimen: PBMCs. This receptor was obtained from a woman in her thirties or forties in good health and CMV-seropositive.

Here is the DNA: TGTGCCAGAAGCACGTTCGTAAGGAGCGGCTACACCTTC. Translated, this is CARSTFVRSGYTF. This chain is built from TRBV5-3 and TRBJ1-2; confidence is insufficient to name the D gene. TRBV5-3 is sorted into the ORF group, with uncertain function. The CDR3, cysteine through phenylalanine, is 13 amino acids long. Of all the DNA, just the CDR3 is kept, 39 bases in frame from base 1. The V end loses 4 bases and the J end loses 8 bases, and a stretch of 15 bases separates them.